This T cell receptor beta chain was found in a study of beta chain features in type 1 diabetes. General study results and limits: Possibly, sequencing cDNA over-represented cells that had high TCR expression levels.

Only a few counts were recorded for this clone. No antigen is known for it. CD4+ naive, central memory, regulatory and stem cell-like memory cells were sorted via CD45RO/CCR7/CD25/CD127/CD95/CD27. All of the sorted populations showed purity greater than 98%. CDR1 and CDR2 (germline): DFQATT, SNEGSKA (reference sequence). This CDR3 has 11 residues. Trimming left V 6 bases short and J 3 bases short, with 8 bases between. As every portion of the isolated RNA was reverse transcribed, the sequencing read expressed TCRB transcripts. Assay: immunoSEQ multiplex PCR; the TCRdb copy retains only in-frame clones and omits some. The repertoire includes hundreds of thousands of clones, 15% to 20% of them detected once, and 0.023% sits in the top ten.

V usage is TRBV20-1 and J usage is TRBJ1-1; unclear D gene. This receptor was identified in a woman aged 18-29 years in good health. The sample taken for sequencing was naive CD4+ T cells from blood. The CDR3 loop reads CSAQEHTEAFF. The CDR3, as DNA: TGCAGTGCGCAGGAACACACTGAAGCTTTCTTT.